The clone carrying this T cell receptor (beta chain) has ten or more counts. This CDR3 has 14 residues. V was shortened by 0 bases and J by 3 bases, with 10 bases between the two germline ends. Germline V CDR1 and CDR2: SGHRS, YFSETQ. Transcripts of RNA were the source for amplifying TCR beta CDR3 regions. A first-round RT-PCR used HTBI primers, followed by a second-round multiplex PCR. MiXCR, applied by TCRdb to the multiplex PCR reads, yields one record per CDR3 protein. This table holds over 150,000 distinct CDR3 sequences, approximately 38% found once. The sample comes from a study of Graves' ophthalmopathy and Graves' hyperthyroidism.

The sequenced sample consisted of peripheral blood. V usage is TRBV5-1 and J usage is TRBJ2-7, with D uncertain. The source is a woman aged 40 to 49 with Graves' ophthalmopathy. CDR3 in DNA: TGCGCCAGCAGCTTGGGACTTAAAGACTACGAGCAGTACTTC. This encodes CASSLGLKDYEQYF. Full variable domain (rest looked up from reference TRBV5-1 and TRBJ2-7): KAGVTQTPRYLIKTRGQQVTLSCSPISGHRSVSWYQQTPGQGLQFLFEYFSETQRNKGNFPGRFSGRQFSNSRSEMNVSTLELGDSALYLCASSLGLKDYEQYFGPGTRLTVT.